This T cell receptor (beta chain) was recovered during a study of cytomegalovirus exposure and HLA in healthy donors. Findings and caveats of the study: In an earlier analysis, productive rearrangement rates for most beta V segments clustered near 87% or 30%. In vitro checks showed that three CMV-associated chains really do target CMV antigens.

This PCR relied on a set of 60 Vbeta primers and 13 Jbeta primers. Assay used: immunoSEQ multiplex PCR; TCRdb lists only in-frame clones, some missing. The table has over 100,000 clones, roughly 8.8% seen once. This clone came up a few times. Its antigen is as yet unknown. Despite likely unrecorded immune exposures, the donors were nominally healthy at the time of sampling. The CDR3 length is 16 residues. Trimming shortened V by 6 bases and J by 0 bases, and 15 bases separated the two germline ends. CDR1 is ENHRY, CDR2 SYGVKD, per germline. The chain carries TRBV10-3 and TRBJ1-5; D might be TRBD1 (5 bases). This TCR derives from a middle-aged woman in good health and CMV-seropositive. The source material was PBMCs. The chain's CDR3 is CAIRKGGGGSNQPQHF. The CDR3 DNA follows: TGTGCCATCAGAAAGGGCGGGGGGGGTAGCAATCAGCCCCAGCATTTT.